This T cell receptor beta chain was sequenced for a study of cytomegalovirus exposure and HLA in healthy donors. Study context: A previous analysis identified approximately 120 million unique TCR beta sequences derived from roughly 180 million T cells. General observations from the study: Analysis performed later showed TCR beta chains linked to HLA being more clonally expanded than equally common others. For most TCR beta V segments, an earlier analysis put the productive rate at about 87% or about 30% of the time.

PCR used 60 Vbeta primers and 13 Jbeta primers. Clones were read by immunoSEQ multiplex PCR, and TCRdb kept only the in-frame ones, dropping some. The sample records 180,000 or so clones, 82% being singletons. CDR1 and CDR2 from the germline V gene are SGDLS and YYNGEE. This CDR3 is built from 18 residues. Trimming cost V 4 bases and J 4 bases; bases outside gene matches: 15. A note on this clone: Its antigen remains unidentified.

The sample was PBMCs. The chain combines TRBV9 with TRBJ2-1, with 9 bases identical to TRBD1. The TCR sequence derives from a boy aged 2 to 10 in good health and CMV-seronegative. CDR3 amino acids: CASSHPATGTGTYNEQFF. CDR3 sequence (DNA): TGTGCCAGCAGCCACCCTGCCACCGGGACAGGGACGTACAATGAGCAGTTCTTC. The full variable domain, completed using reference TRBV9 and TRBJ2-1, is DSGVTQTPKHLITATGQRVTLRCSPRSGDLSVYWYQQSLDQGLQFLIQYYNGEERAKGNILERFSAQQFPDLHSELNLSSLELGDSALYFCASSHPATGTGTYNEQFFGPGTRLTVL.